Presented here are 19 T cell receptor beta chains from one specimen sequenced in a study of T cells in Graves' hyperthyroidism and ophthalmopathy. Amplification targeted TCR beta CDR3 regions from RNA transcripts. TCR CDR3 underwent first-round RT-PCR with the HTBI primer set. Using its own MiXCR run on the multiplex PCR reads, TCRdb lists one record per CDR3 protein. The repertoire holds 550,000 to 650,000 distinct CDR3 sequences, with roughly 14% as singletons. Sequencing was carried out using blood. These receptors all stem from a woman in her twenties or thirties with Graves' hyperthyroidism that later progressed to Graves' ophthalmopathy.

This clonotype was counted many times. This chain uses TRBV7-3 with TRBJ2-3; D ambiguous. V dropped 4 bases and J dropped 1 base, with 12 bases sitting between them. The CDR3 consists of 15 residues. From germline, CDR1 is SGHTA and CDR2 FQGTGA. CDR3 bases: TGTGCCAGCAGCTCCTTGCAGCTTGGCACAGATACGCAGTATTTT. Translated: CASSSLQLGTDTQYF.

This clonotype was detected ten times or more. The J gene is TRBJ1-5, the V gene TRBV28, with 8 bases identical to TRBD1. Germline assignment: CDR1 MDHEN and CDR2 SYDVKM. CDR3 length: 15 residues. Trimming removed 3 bases from V and 6 bases from J; junction bases left unmatched: 7. The CDR3 loop is CASSFGQGLSQPQHF. The DNA of the CDR3 is TGTGCCAGCAGTTTCGGACAGGGCTTGTCTCAGCCCCAGCATTTT.

The J gene is TRBJ2-1, the V gene TRBV24-1; 13 positions match TRBD2. The junction had 19 bases not matched to a gene; V was cut back by 5 bases and J by 4 bases. CDR3 length equals 21 residues. The germline V gene encodes CDR1 KGHDR and CDR2 SFDVKD. The CDR3 DNA sequence: TGTGCCACCAGTGCCCCCTCCGGGACTAGCGGGGCCTGGAAGGGTTACAATGAGCAGTTCTTC. It specifies CATSAPSGTSGAWKGYNEQFF.

V gene TRBV20-1 combines with J gene TRBJ2-3, with D perhaps given as TRBD1 or TRBD2 (7 bases each). Germline V gene lookup returns CDR1 DFQATT and CDR2 SNEGSKA (reference sequence). The CDR3 length is 13 residues. Trimming left V 6 bases short and J 5 bases short, with 15 bases between. The CDR3 sequence is CSARGGGGDTQYF. The CDR3 nucleotides are TGCAGTGCCAGGGGGGGGGGAGGAGATACGCAGTATTTT.

This clonotype appeared a few times. V usage is TRBV4-1 and J usage is TRBJ1-1; D not resolved. V was trimmed by 1 base and J by 4 bases, leaving 7 bases between them. The CDR3 covers 13 residues. The germline CDR1 and CDR2 sequences are MGHRA and YSYEKL. The CDR3 coding sequence is TGCGCCAGCAGCCAAGCGTCGGGCACTGAAGCTTTCTTT. It encodes CASSQASGTEAFF.

This clonotype appeared a few times. J is TRBJ2-4 and V is TRBV11-2, with D perhaps matching TRBD1 or TRBD2 (5 bases each). V dropped 0 bases and J dropped 0 bases, with 18 bases sitting between them. This CDR3 comprises 19 residues. Germline lookup yields CDR1 SGHAT and CDR2 FQNNGV. The CDR3 nucleotides read TGTGCCAGCAGCTTAGACAGGACGGGGCGTCTTTTAGCCAAAAACATTCAGTACTTC. It translates to CASSLDRTGRLLAKNIQYF.

The rearrangement joins TRBV7-9 to TRBJ2-7; a possible D gene is TRBD2 (5 bases). CDR3 length equals 13 residues. From germline, CDR1 is SEHNR and CDR2 FQNEAQ (reference sequence). V was cut by 3 bases and J by 7 bases, with 13 bases left in between. In DNA form, the CDR3 reads TGTGCCAGCAGCTTGGATCCGACGGGGGAGCAGTACTTC. Protein: CASSLDPTGEQYF.

A single count supports this clonotype. The rearrangement uses TRBV6-1 and TRBJ1-1, with D tentatively TRBD1 (5 bases). The CDR3 is 15 residues long. V was clipped by 3 bases and J by 5 bases, with 16 bases between them. Germline CDR1 reads MNHNS; CDR2 reads SASEGT. The chain's CDR3 is CASSEGQGGATEAFF. The CDR3 DNA is TGTGCCAGCAGTGAGGGGCAAGGTGGGGCGACTGAAGCTTTCTTT.

This clonotype appeared many times. V and J are TRBV7-9 and TRBJ2-3, with TRBD2 matching over 12 bases. Germline trimming cut 5 bases from V and 3 bases from J; bases unmatched to any gene: 9. The V gene's germline CDR1 is SEHNR and CDR2 FQNEAQ (reference sequence). CDR3 length: 17 residues. CDR3 nucleotides: TGTGCCAGCAGCCCACCAGGACTAGCGGGACGGACAGATACGCAGTATTTT. It encodes CASSPPGLAGRTDTQYF.

This clonotype came up a few times. This sequence joins TRBV10-3 and TRBJ1-3, with D tentatively TRBD1 (6 bases). V was pared by 11 bases and J by 0 bases, with 14 bases between. Germline values: CDR1 ENHRY, CDR2 SYGVKD. CDR3 length: 14 residues. The CDR3 region is CASLTGPSGNTIYF. The DNA of the CDR3 is TGTGCCTCCTTGACAGGCCCCTCTGGAAACACCATATATTTT.

In regard to this clonotype: A clone one base away is much larger, so this may be a read error. V gene TRBV12-3 or TRBV12-4 combines with J gene TRBJ1-2; D not resolved. There are 14 residues in the CDR3. The ends were cut back, 3 bases at V and 5 bases at J, with 13 bases in the middle. This chain's CDR3 is CASSFDGELYGYTF. The CDR3 coding sequence is TGTGCCAGCAGTTTTGACGGGGAGCTATATGGCTACACCTTC.

This clonotype was seen many times. The V call is TRBV7-2, the J call TRBJ2-7; 7 bases match TRBD1. This CDR3 has 17 amino acids. The germline gives CDR1 SGHTA, CDR2 FQGNSA. Unmatched junction bases numbered 16, after V lost 4 bases and J lost 4 bases. In DNA, the CDR3 is TGTGCCAGCAGCTCCTACGAGGACAGGCCGGTTAGTTACGAGCAGTACTTC. Translated, it gives CASSSYEDRPVSYEQYF.

This sequence joins TRBV5-1 and TRBJ1-1, with D tentatively TRBD1 (6 bases). Trimming stripped 5 bases from V and 6 bases from J, with 11 bases between. This CDR3 is built from 12 residues. Germline-derived CDR1 and CDR2 are SGHRS and YFSETQ. The CDR3 reads CASRRGGSEAFF. The CDR3 DNA sequence: TGCGCCAGCAGGAGGGGGGGGTCTGAAGCTTTCTTT.

V and J are TRBV4-2 and TRBJ2-7, with 11 bases aligning to TRBD1. Germline values: CDR1 LGHNA, CDR2 YNFKEQ. This CDR3 spans 19 amino acids. Germline trimming cut 1 base from V and 4 bases from J; bases unmatched to any gene: 15. DNA of the CDR3: TGTGCCAGCAGCCAAGTAGGATCCCGTTCGGGACAGGGGGGGTACGAGCAGTACTTC. Translated: CASSQVGSRSGQGGYEQYF.

As for this clonotype: A much larger clone lies a single base off, so this may be a read error. The CDR3 does not close with the conserved phenylalanine or tryptophan, likely indicating a read error. The CDR3 spells CASSQDLTGGWGEQYL. The CDR3 DNA reads TGTGCCAGCAGCCAAGATCTGACGGGAGGGTGGGGCGAGCAGTACCTC. The chain links TRBV14 to TRBJ2-7, with 8 positions matching TRBD2. V shed 0 bases, J shed 6 bases, and the junction held 10 bases outside the gene matches. This CDR3 spans 16 amino acids. Germline V CDR1 and CDR2: SGHDN, FVKESK.

This clonotype was observed at least ten times. The chain joins TRBV11-1 to TRBJ2-5; weak D call: TRBD2 (6 bases). CDR3 length: 14 amino acids. Germline CDR1 SGHAT, CDR2 FQDESV (reference sequence). V dropped 4 bases and J dropped 7 bases, with 16 bases sitting between them. The CDR3 nucleotides read TGTGCCAGCAGCTCGCGGAGGGATTGGGTGACCCAGTACTTC. The encoded protein is CASSSRRDWVTQYF.

In its sample, this clonotype was seen many times. The CDR3 sequence is CASSFSAGLQETQYF. The DNA of the CDR3 is TGTGCCAGCAGTTTCTCAGCGGGGCTTCAAGAGACCCAGTACTTC. The chain is built from TRBV12-3 or TRBV12-4 and TRBJ2-5; the match to TRBD2 covers 7 bases. The CDR3 has 15 residues. V lost 3 bases, J lost 2 bases, and 6 bases stayed unmatched.

This clonotype was detected a few times. The V and J genes are TRBV18 and TRBJ2-1; D possibly uses TRBD1 or TRBD2 (5 bases each). Germline CDR1 reads KGHSH; CDR2 reads LQKENI. Trimming took 0 bases from V and 6 from J, leaving 15 bases between them. The CDR3 covers 16 residues. The CDR3 loop reads CASSPPGTLNTNEQFF. DNA of the CDR3: TGTGCCAGCTCACCACCGGGGACGCTAAATACCAATGAGCAGTTCTTC. The full variable domain, completed using reference TRBV18 and TRBJ2-1, is NAGVMQNPRHLVRRRGQEARLRCSPMKGHSHVYWYRQLPEEGLKFMVYLQKENIIDESGMPKERFSAEFPKEGPSILRIQQVVRGDSAAYFCASSPPGTLNTNEQFFGPGTRLTVL.

At least ten counts were recorded for this clonotype. The genes are TRBV27 and TRBJ1-1, with D hard to call. Trimming cost V 4 bases and J 7 bases, with 10 bases left between them. The CDR3 is 12 residues long. Per germline, CDR1 MNHEY and CDR2 SMNVEV (reference sequence). CDR3 sequence reads: CASSSPYSEAFF. The CDR3 DNA reads as TGTGCCAGCAGTTCTCCCTACAGTGAAGCTTTCTTT.